These 8 T cell receptor beta chains share one sample of origin, sequenced in a study of CD8 T cells in ankylosing spondylitis. From the 5' RACE reads, TCRdb called clonotypes with MiXCR, one entry per CDR3 protein. The sample lists a few hundred thousand distinct CDR3 sequences, over 9.5% occurring once. The sequenced sample consisted of blood, either unsorted or a sorted T cell fraction (not recorded which). All receptors derive from a male donor with ankylosing spondylitis or in good health (not recorded which).

This clonotype was recorded a few times. The rearrangement links TRBV3-1 to TRBJ2-7; tentatively, D is TRBD2 (5 bases). The germline gives CDR1 LGHDT, CDR2 YNNKEL (reference sequence). The CDR3 spans 14 residues. V was clipped by 2 bases and J by 7 bases, with 15 bases between them. The CDR3 DNA is TGTGCCAGCAGCCAAAGGCGCGGGTTCGGAGAGCAGTACTTC. It encodes CASSQRRGFGEQYF.

This clonotype was seen many times. The chain is built from TRBV5-1 and TRBJ2-5; a possible D gene is TRBD2 (6 bases). Trimming cost V 2 bases and J 5 bases, with 16 bases left between them. Germline V gene lookup returns CDR1 SGHRS and CDR2 YFSETQ. The CDR3 has 15 amino acids. CDR3 nucleotide sequence: TGCGCCAGCAGCTTAACACCGGGACGGGAGGAGACCCAGTACTTC. Residues: CASSLTPGREETQYF.

This clonotype occurred many times. The V gene is TRBV29-1, the J gene TRBJ1-3, with a tentative D call TRBD1 (5 bases). The CDR3 has 16 residues. V was shortened by 1 base and J by 0 bases, with 13 bases between the two germline ends. The germline gives CDR1 SQVTM, CDR2 ANQGSEA. CDR3 protein: CSVEGLVGGSGNTIYF. The CDR3 DNA reads TGCAGCGTTGAAGGGCTCGTGGGGGGCTCTGGAAACACCATATATTTT.

This clonotype was seen more than once but under ten times. V is TRBV27 and J is TRBJ2-5, with 11 bases aligning to TRBD1. V gave up 5 bases and J gave up 4 bases; unmatched junction bases: 6. CDR3 length: 15 amino acids. CDR1 is MNHEY and CDR2 is SMNVEV in the germline V gene (reference sequence). The CDR3 sequence: CASSIGQGARETQYF. The CDR3 DNA reads TGTGCCAGCAGTATCGGACAGGGGGCTAGAGAGACCCAGTACTTC.

This clonotype appeared many times. The chain couples TRBV12-3 or TRBV12-4 to TRBJ2-7; D gene unclear. V lost 5 bases and J lost 5, with 10 bases in between. CDR3 length: 12 residues. In DNA, the CDR3 is TGTGCCAGCAGTCCAACATTAGACGAGCAGTACTTC. Translation: CASSPTLDEQYF.

This clonotype appeared many times. The chain is built from TRBV20-1 and TRBJ2-2, with D perhaps TRBD1 or TRBD2 (6 bases each). The ends were cut back, 5 bases at V and 5 bases at J, with 18 bases in the middle. CDR1 and CDR2 from the germline V gene are DFQATT and SNEGSKA (reference sequence). The CDR3 has 15 amino acids. CDR3 DNA sequence: TGCAGTGCTCCTTTCGGGGGCGGATGGACCGGGGAGCTGTTTTTT. Translating gives CSAPFGGGWTGELFF.

Of note for this clonotype: An end of the junction differs from the germline gene, which may be a read error. The chain links TRBV3-1 to TRBJ2-2, with TRBD2 matching 9 bases. In germline, CDR1 is LGHDT, CDR2 YNNKEL (reference sequence). CDR3 length equals 17 residues. The CDR3 sequence: CASSAETSGGDTGQLFF. DNA of the CDR3: TGTGCCAGCAGCGCCGAGACTAGCGGTGGAGACACCGGGCAGCTGTTTTTT.

This clonotype was seen at least ten times. The gene calls are TRBV5-1 and TRBJ2-2; D tentatively reads TRBD1 or TRBD2 (5 bases each). V was pared by 4 bases and J by 7 bases, with 11 bases between. This CDR3 spans 13 amino acids. From germline, CDR1 is SGHRS and CDR2 YFSETQ. This CDR3 is CASSGREIGELFF. The CDR3 region has the DNA TGCGCCAGCAGCGGCAGGGAGATCGGGGAGCTGTTTTTT.